This T cell receptor (beta chain) was observed in a study of PD-1 blockade in classical Hodgkin lymphoma. Study-level results: By cycle point C4D1, TCR diversity had risen significantly in CD4+ cells (but not CD8+ cells). The diversity seen at baseline in complete responders resembled that of newly diagnosed patients.

Remarks on this clone: What it recognizes is unknown.

Every single patient, without exception, relapsed after autologous stem cell transplantation, and brentuximab vedotin exposure varied. Starting with thawed PBMCs, CD4+ T cells were purified by magnetic negative selection. Patients had relapsed/refractory classical Hodgkin lymphoma with complete response, partial response or progressive disease as best response. Libraries were prepared by immunoSEQ multiplex PCR; TCRdb keeps only in-frame clonotypes and omits some of them. In the table there are about 30,000 clones, 85% of which are singletons. Sample: CD4+ T cells from blood, taken at baseline. The TCR was taken from a human donor with classical Hodgkin lymphoma.

The CDR3 nucleotides read TGTGCCAGCAGCTCGGCGGCAAGGGCAGCTGGAAACACCATATATTTT. Amino acids: CASSSAARAAGNTIYF. This rearrangement joins TRBV7-9 to TRBJ1-3; D is uncertain. Trimming stripped 4 bases from V and 2 bases from J, with 15 bases between. Germline V gene data show CDR1 as SEHNR and CDR2 as FQNEAQ (reference sequence). This CDR3 comprises 16 residues.